Listed here is a single TCR beta chain. The antigen remains undetermined. Clones were read by immunoSEQ multiplex PCR, and TCRdb kept only the in-frame ones, dropping some. The sample includes 100,000 or so clones, about 89% of them seen just once. This record comes from a study of identifying expanded T cells in peripheral blood. Study results and limitations: Variance in clone template counts between roughly two-week samples significantly increased with total template count across all healthy donors. About 1.3 clones differed between technical replicates, versus around 15 and 18 over time.

Collection occurred without any documented infections or immune events in donors. CDR1 and CDR2 (germline): MNHEY, SMNVEV (reference sequence). The CDR3 sequence is 14 residues long. Trimming cost V 1 base and J 9 bases, with 15 bases left between them. This clonotype was sampled from a person aged 18 to 69 in good health. This chain links TRBV27 with TRBJ1-2; weak D call: TRBD1 (6 bases). Sequencing input: blood. DNA of the CDR3: TGTGCCAGCAGTTTATACCAGGGGTTGAGGAGCTACACCTTC. This encodes CASSLYQGLRSYTF.